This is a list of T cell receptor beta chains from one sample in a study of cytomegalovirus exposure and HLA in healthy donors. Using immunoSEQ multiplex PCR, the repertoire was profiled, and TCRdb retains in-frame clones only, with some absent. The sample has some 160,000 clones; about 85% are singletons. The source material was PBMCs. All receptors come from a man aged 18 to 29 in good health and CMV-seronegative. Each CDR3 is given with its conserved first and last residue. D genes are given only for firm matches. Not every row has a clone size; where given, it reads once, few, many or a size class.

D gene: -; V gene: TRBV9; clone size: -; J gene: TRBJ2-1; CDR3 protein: CASSVVSSGGEQFF; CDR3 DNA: TGTGCCAGCAGCGTAGTATCCAGCGGAGGTGAGCAGTTCTTC
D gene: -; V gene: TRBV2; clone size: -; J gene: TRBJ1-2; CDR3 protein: CASSEVGTGSPGYGYTF; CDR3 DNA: TGTGCCAGCAGTGAAGTTGGAACAGGGAGTCCGGGCTATGGCTACACCTTC
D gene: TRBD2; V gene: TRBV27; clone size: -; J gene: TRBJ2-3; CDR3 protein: CASSLYTAGGTDTQYF; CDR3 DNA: TGTGCCAGCAGTTTATATACTGCGGGAGGCACAGATACGCAGTATTTT
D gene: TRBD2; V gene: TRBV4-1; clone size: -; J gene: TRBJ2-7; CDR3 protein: CASSQEPGGWEGRREQYF; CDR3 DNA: TGCGCCAGCAGCCAAGAACCGGGGGGGTGGGAGGGTCGTCGCGAGCAGTACTTC
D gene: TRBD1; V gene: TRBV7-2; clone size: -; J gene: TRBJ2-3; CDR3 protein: CASSLGQGADTQYF; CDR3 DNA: TGTGCCAGCAGCTTAGGACAGGGGGCAGATACGCAGTATTTT
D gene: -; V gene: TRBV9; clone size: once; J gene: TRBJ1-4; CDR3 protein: CASSVAIRANEKLFF; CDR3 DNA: TGTGCCAGCAGCGTAGCTATCCGGGCTAATGAAAAACTGTTTTTT
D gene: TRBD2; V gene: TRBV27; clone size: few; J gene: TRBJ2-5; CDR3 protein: CASSSAGAQETQYF; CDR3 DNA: TGTGCCAGCAGTTCCGCGGGAGCTCAAGAGACCCAGTACTTC
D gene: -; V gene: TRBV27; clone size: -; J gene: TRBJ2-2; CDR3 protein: CASRGVPGELFF; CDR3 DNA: TGTGCCAGCAGGGGAGTACCCGGGGAGCTGTTTTTT
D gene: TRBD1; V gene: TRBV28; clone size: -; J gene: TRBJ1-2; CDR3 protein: CASSLGTGGLANYGYTF; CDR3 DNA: TGTGCCAGCAGTTTAGGGACAGGGGGCTTAGCTAACTATGGCTACACCTTC
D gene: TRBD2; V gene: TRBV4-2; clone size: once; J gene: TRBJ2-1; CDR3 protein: CASSQDPDLTSGAYNEQFF; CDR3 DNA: TGTGCCAGCAGCCAAGATCCCGACCTAACTAGCGGGGCCTACAATGAGCAGTTCTTC
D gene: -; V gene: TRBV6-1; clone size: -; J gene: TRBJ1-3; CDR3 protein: CASRNSLTSGNTIYF; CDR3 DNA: TGTGCCAGCAGGAACAGTCTAACCTCTGGAAACACCATATATTTT
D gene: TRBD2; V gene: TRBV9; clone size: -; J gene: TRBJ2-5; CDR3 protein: CASSVEGLGRETQYF; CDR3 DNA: TGTGCCAGCAGCGTAGAGGGACTAGGCCGAGAGACCCAGTACTTC
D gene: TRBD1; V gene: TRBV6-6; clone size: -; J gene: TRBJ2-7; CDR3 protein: CASSRGPAGPYEQYF; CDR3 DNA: TGTGCCAGCAGCAGGGGGCCGGCAGGGCCCTACGAGCAGTACTTC
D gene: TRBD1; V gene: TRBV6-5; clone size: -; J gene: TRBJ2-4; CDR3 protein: CASAKGQGKNIQYF; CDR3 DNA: TGTGCCAGCGCCAAGGGACAGGGAAAAAACATTCAGTACTTC
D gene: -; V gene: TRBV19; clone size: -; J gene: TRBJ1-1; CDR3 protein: CATKKGSGTEAFF; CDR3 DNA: TGTGCCACTAAGAAGGGGTCCGGCACTGAAGCTTTCTTT
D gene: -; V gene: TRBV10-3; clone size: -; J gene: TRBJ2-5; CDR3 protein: CAISESSGNRETQYF; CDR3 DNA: TGTGCCATCAGTGAGTCATCCGGGAATAGAGAGACCCAGTACTTC
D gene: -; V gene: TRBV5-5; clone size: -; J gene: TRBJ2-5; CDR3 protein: CASSLAEAVQETQYF; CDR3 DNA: TGTGCCAGCAGCTTGGCCGAGGCAGTCCAAGAGACCCAGTACTTC
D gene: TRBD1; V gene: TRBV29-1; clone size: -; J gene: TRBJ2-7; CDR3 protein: CSAHGGQGSYEQYF; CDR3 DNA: TGCAGCGCCCACGGCGGACAGGGCTCCTACGAGCAGTACTTC
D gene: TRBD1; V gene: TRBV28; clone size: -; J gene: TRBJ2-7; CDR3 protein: CASSLWDRLYEQYF; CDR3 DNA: TGTGCCAGCAGTTTATGGGACAGGCTCTACGAGCAGTACTTC
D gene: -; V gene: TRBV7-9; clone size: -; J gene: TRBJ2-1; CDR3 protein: CASSLSRGEDSHRNEQFF; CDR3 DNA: TGTGCCAGCAGCTTAAGCCGTGGCGAGGACTCACATCGAAATGAGCAGTTCTTC
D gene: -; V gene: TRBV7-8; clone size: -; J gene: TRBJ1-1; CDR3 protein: CASSLRMGPAFF; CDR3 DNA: TGTGCCAGCAGCTTAAGGATGGGGCCAGCTTTCTTT
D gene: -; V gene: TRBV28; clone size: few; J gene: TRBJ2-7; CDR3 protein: CASISGYEQYF; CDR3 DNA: TGTGCCAGCATTTCCGGCTACGAGCAGTACTTC
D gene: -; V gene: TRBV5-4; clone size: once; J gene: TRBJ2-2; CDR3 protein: CASSSYTGAGELFF; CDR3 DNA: TGTGCCAGCAGCTCTTACACCGGGGCCGGGGAGCTGTTTTTT
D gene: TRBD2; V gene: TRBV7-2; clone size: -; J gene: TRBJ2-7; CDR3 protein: CASSGTSGNYEQYF; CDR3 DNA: TGTGCCAGCAGCGGGACTAGCGGGAATTACGAGCAGTACTTC
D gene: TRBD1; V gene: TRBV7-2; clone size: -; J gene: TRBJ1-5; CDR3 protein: CASSLGQGNQPQHF; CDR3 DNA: TGTGCCAGCAGCTTGGGACAGGGAAATCAGCCCCAGCATTTT
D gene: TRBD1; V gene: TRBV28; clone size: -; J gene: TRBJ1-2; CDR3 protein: CASLTGGAGYTF; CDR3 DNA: TGTGCCAGCCTGACAGGGGGGGCGGGCTACACCTTC
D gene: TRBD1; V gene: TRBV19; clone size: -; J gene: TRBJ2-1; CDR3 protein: CASQGETGTGFENEQFF; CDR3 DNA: TGTGCCAGCCAGGGGGAAACCGGGACAGGGTTCGAAAATGAGCAGTTCTTC
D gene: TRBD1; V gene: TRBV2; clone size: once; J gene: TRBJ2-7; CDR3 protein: CASSPGTGAYEQYF; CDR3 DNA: TGTGCCAGCAGCCCCGGGACAGGGGCCTACGAGCAGTACTTC
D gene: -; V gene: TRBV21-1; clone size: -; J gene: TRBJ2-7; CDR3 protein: CASSKRQYYEQYF; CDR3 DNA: TGTGCCAGCAGCAAGCGGCAGTACTACGAGCAGTACTTC
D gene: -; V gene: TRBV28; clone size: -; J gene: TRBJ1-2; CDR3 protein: CASKGGKTNYGYTF; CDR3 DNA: TGTGCCAGCAAAGGGGGTAAGACAAACTATGGCTACACCTTC
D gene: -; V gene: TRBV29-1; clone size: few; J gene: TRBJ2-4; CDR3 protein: CSVEDLAGIQYF; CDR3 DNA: TGCAGCGTTGAAGATCTTGCAGGGATTCAGTACTTC
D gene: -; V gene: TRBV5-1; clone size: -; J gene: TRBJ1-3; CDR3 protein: CASSEGSGNTIYF; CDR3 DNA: TGCGCCAGCAGTGAGGGATCTGGAAACACCATATATTTT
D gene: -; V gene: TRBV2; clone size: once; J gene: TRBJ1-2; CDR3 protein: CASQGQRYGYTF; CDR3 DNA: TGTGCCAGCCAAGGACAGCGCTATGGCTACACCTTC
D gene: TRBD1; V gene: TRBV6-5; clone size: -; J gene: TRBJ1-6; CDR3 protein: CASSRQGWNSPLHF; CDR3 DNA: TGTGCCAGCAGTCGACAGGGTTGGAATTCACCCCTCCACTTT
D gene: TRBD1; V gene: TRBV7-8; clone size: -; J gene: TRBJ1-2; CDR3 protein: CASSLGTGASNYGYTF; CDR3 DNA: TGTGCCAGCAGCTTAGGGACAGGGGCTTCTAACTATGGCTACACCTTC
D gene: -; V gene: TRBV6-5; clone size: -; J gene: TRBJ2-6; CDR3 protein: CASSRYSGANVLTF; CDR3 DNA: TGTGCCAGCAGTCGTTACTCTGGGGCCAACGTCCTGACTTTC
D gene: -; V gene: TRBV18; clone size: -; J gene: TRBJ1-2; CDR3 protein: CASSPSFSLVLEGYTF; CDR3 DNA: TGTGCCAGCTCACCATCTTTTTCGTTAGTCCTGGAGGGCTACACCTTC
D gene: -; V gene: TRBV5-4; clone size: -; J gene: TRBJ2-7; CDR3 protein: CASSFEAGGSSYEQYF; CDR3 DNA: TGTGCCAGCAGCTTCGAGGCAGGGGGGAGCTCCTACGAGCAGTACTTC
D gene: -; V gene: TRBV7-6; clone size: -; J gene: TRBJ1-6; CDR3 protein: CASSLYRVGEPLHF; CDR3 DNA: TGTGCCAGCAGCTTATACAGGGTCGGCGAACCCCTCCACTTT
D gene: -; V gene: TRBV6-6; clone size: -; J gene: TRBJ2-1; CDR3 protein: CASTPRALSYNEQFF; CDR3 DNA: TGTGCCAGCACCCCGCGGGCCTTATCCTACAATGAGCAGTTCTTC
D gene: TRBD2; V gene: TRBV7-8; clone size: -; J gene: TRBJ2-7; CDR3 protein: CASSLARRLAGGHHSYEQYF; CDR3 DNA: TGTGCCAGCAGCTTAGCGCGGCGCCTAGCGGGGGGCCACCACTCCTACGAGCAGTACTTC
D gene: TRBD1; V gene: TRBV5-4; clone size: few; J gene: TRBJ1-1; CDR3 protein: CASSRLDRPHEAFF; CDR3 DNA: TGTGCCAGCAGCCGATTGGACAGGCCCCATGAAGCTTTCTTT
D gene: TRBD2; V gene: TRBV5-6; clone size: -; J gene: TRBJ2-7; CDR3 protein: CASSPPGLGYEQYF; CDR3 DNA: TGTGCCAGCAGCCCGCCGGGACTAGGTTACGAGCAGTACTTC
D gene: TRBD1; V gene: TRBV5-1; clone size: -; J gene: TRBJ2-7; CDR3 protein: CASSDRGAYEQYF; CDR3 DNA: TGCGCCAGCAGCGACAGGGGGGCCTATGAGCAGTACTTC
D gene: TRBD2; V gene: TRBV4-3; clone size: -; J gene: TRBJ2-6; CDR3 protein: CASSEAGDTAGANVLTF; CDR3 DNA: TGCGCCAGCAGCGAAGCGGGAGACACTGCTGGGGCCAACGTCCTGACTTTC
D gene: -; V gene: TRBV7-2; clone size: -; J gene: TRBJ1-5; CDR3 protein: CASSPRGRNSNQPQHF; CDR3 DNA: TGTGCCAGCAGCCCCCGAGGAAGGAATAGCAATCAGCCCCAGCATTTT
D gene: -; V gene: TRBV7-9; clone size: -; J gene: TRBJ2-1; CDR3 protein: CASSLTSAGNEQFF; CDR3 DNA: TGTGCCAGCAGCTTAACTTCCGCGGGGAATGAGCAGTTCTTC
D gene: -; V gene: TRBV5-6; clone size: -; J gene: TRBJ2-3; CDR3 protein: CASSLAARRSTDTQYF; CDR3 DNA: TGTGCCAGCAGCTTGGCCGCGCGTCGTAGCACAGATACGCAGTATTTT
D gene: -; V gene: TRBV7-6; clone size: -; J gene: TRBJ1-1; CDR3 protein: CATGLMNTEAFF; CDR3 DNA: TGTGCCACCGGACTGATGAACACTGAAGCTTTCTTT
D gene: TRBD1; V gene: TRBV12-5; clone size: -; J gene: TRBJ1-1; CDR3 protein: CASGWDRGLNTEAFF; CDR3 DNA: TGTGCTAGTGGTTGGGACAGGGGTTTGAACACTGAAGCTTTCTTT
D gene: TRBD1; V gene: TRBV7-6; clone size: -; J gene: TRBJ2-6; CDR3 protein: CASSLEQGVFTGANVLTF; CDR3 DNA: TGTGCCAGCAGCTTAGAACAGGGGGTTTTCACTGGGGCCAACGTCCTGACTTTC
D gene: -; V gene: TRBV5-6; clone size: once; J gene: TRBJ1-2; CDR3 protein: CASSLGAVSSYTF; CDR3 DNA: TGTGCCAGCAGCCTTGGGGCAGTTTCTAGCTACACCTTC
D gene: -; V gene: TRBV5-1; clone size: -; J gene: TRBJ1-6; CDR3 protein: CASSRDTKPPLHF; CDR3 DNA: TGCGCCAGCTCCCGGGACACAAAACCACCCCTCCACTTT
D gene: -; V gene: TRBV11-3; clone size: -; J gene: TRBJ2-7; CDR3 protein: CASSLPAYEQYF; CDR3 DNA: TGTGCCAGCAGCTTACCTGCCTACGAGCAGTACTTC